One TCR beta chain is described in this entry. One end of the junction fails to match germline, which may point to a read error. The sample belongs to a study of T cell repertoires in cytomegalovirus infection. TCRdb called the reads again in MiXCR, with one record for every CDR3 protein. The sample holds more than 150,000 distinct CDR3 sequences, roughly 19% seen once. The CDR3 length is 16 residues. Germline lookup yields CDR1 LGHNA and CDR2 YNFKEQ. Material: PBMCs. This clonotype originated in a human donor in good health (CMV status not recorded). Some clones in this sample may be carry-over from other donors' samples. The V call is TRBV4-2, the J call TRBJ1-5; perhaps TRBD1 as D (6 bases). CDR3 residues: CASCQDTGRSNQPQHF. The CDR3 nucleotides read TGTGCCAGCTGCCAAGATACAGGGAGGAGCAATCAGCCCCAGCATTTT.